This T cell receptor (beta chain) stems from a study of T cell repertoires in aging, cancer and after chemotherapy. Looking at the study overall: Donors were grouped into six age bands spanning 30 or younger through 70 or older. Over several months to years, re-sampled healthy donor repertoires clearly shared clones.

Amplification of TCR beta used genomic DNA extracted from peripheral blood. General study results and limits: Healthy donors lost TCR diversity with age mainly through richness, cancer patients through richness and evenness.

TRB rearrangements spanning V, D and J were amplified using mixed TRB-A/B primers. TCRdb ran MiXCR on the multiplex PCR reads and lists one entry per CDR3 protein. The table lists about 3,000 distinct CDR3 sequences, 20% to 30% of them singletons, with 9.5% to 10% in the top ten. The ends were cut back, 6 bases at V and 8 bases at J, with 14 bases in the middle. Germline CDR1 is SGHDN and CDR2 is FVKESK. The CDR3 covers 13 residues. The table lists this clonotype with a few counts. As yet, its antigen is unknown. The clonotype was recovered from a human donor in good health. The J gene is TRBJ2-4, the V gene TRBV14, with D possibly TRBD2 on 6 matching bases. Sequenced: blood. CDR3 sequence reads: CASSRDLGDIQYF. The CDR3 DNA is TGTGCCAGCAGTCGGGACTTAGGAGACATTCAGTACTTC. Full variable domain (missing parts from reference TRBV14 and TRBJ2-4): EAGVTQFPSHSVIEKGQTVTLRCDPISGHDNLYWYRRVMGKEIKFLLHFVKESKQDESGMPNNRFLAERTGGTYSTLKVQPAELEDSGVYFCASSRDLGDIQYFGAGTRLSVL.